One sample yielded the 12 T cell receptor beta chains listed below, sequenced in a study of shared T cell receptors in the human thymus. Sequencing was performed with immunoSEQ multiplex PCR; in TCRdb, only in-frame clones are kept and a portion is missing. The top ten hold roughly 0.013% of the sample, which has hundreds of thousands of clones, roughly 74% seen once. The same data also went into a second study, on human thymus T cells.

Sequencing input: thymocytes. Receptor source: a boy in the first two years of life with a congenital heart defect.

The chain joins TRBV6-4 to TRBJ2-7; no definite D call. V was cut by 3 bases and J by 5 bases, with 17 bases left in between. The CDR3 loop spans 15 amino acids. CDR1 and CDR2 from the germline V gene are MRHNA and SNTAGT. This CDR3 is CASSESARSPDEQYF. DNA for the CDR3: TGTGCCAGCAGTGAATCCGCGAGGAGCCCTGACGAGCAGTACTTC.

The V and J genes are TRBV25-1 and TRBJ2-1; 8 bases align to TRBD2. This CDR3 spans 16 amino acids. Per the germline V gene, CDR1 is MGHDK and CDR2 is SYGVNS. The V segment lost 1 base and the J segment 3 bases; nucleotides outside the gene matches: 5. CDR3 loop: CASSESGTSFYNEQFF. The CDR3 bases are TGTGCCAGCAGTGAATCGGGGACTAGTTTCTACAATGAGCAGTTCTTC.

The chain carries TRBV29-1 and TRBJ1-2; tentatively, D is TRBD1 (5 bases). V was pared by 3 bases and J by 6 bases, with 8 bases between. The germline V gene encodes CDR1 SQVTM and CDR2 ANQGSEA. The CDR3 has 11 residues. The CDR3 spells CSVDRADGYTF. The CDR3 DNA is TGCAGCGTTGACAGGGCGGATGGCTACACCTTC.

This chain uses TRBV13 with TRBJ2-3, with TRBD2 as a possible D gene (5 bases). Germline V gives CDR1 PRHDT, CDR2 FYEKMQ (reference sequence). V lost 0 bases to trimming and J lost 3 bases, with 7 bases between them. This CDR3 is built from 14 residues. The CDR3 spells CASSLGGGTDTQYF. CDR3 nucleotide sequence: TGTGCCAGCAGCTTAGGGGGCGGGACAGATACGCAGTATTTT.

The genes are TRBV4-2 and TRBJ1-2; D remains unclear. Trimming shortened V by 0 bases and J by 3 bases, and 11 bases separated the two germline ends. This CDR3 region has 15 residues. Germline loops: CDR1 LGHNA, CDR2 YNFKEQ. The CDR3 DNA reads TGTGCCAGCAGCCAAGATCGCCAGGATCACTATGGCTACACCTTC. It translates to CASSQDRQDHYGYTF.

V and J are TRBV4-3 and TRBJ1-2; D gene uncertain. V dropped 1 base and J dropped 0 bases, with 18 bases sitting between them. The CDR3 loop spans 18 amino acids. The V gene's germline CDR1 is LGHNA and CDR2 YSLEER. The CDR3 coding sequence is TGCGCCAGCAGCCAAGGAGCCGAGGGCCTTGCTCCTAACTATGGCTACACCTTC. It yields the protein CASSQGAEGLAPNYGYTF.

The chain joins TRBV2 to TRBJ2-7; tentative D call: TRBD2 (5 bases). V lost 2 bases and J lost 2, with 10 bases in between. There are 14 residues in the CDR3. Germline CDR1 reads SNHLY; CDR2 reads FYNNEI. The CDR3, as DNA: TGTGCCAGCAGTGAAAGGGCGACTACCTACGAGCAGTACTTC. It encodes CASSERATTYEQYF.

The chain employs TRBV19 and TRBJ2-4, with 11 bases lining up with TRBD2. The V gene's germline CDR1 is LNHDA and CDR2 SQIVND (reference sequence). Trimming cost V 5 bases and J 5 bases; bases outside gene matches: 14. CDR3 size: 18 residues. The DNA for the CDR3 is TGTGCCAGTAGTCCCCCGACTAGCGGGACCGGGGGGGAAAACATTCAGTACTTC. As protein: CASSPPTSGTGGENIQYF.

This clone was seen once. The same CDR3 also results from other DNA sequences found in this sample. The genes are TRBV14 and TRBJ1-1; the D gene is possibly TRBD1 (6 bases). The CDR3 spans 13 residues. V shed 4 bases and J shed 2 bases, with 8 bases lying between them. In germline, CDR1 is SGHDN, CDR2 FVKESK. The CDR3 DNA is TGTGCCAGCAGCCCCAGGGGAAACACTGAAGCTTTCTTT. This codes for CASSPRGNTEAFF.

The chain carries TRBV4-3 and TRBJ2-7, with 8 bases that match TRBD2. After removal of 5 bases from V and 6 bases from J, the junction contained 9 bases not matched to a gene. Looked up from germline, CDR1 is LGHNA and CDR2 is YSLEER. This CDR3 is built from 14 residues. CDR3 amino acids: CASSSRAGVREQYF. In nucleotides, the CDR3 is TGCGCCAGCAGCTCCCGAGCGGGAGTTCGCGAGCAGTACTTC.

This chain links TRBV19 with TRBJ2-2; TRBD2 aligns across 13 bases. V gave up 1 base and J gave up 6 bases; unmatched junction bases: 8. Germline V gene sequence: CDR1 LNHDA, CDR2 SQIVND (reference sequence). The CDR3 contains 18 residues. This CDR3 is CASSIAMGLAGQAGELFF. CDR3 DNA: TGTGCCAGTAGTATAGCAATGGGACTAGCGGGACAGGCCGGGGAGCTGTTTTTT.

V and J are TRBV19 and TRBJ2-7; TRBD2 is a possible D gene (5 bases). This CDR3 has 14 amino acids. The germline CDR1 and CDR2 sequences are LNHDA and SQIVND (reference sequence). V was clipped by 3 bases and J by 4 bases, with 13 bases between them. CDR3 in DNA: TGTGCCAGTAGTATTGGCGAGGGCTCTTACGAGCAGTACTTC. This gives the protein CASSIGEGSYEQYF.